This T cell receptor beta chain was found in a study of cytomegalovirus exposure and HLA in healthy donors. This clone was picked up a small number of times. Germline values: CDR1 SGHVS, CDR2 FNYEAQ. This CDR3 spans 20 amino acids. J was trimmed by 0 bases and V by 6 bases; bases with no gene match: 18. With 60 Vbeta and 13 Jbeta primers, the PCR was carried out. Assay used: immunoSEQ multiplex PCR; TCRdb lists only in-frame clones, some missing. The sample consists of roughly 86,000 clones, around three fifths of them appearing once. Sequenced: PBMCs. This rearrangement joins TRBV7-6 to TRBJ2-3; TRBD1 aligns across 10 bases. The origin of this receptor is a woman between 45 and 60 years old in good health and CMV-seropositive. The CDR3 DNA reads TGTGCCAGCAGTCCCTACGTAGCGGGGACAGGGGAGGCTAGCACAGATACGCAGTATTTT. This encodes CASSPYVAGTGEASTDTQYF.